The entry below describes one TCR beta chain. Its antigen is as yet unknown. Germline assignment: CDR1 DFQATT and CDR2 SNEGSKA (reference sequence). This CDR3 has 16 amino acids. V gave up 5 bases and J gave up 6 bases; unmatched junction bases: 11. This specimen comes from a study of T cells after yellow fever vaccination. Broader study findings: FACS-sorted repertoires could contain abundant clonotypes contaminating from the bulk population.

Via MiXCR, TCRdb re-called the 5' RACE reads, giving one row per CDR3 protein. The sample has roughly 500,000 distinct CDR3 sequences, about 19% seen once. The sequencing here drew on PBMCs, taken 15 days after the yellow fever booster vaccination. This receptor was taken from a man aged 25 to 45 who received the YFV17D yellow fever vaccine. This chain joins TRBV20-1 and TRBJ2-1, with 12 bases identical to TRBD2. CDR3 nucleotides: TGCAGTGCTCCACCCCTACTAGCGGGAGGTGGCAATGAGCAGTTCTTC. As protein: CSAPPLLAGGGNEQFF.